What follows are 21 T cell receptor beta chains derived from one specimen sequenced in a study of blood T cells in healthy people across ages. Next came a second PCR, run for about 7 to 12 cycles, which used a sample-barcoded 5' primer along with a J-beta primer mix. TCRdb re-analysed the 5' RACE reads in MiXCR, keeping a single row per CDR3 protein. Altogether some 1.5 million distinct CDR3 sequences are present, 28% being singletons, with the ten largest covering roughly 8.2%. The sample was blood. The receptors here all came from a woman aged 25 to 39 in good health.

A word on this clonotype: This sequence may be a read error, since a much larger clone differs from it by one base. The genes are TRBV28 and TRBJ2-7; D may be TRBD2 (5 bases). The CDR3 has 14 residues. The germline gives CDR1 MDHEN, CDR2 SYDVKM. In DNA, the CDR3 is TGTGCCAGCAGTCCCCAAGGGAGATCCTGCGAGCAGTACTTC. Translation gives CASSPQGRSCEQYF.

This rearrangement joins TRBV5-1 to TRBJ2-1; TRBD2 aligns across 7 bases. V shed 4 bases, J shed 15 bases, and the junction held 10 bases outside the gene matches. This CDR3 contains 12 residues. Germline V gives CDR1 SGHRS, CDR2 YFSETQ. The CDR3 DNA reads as TGCGCCAGCAGCCTGGCGGGACTAATCCCGTTCTTC. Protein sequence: CASSLAGLIPFF.

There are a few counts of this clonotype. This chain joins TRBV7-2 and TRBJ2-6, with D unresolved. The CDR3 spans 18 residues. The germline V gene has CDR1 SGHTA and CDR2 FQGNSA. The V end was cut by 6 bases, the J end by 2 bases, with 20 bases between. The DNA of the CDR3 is TGTGCCAGCAGTCCACCAAGGTTTTTCGGGCCTGGGGCCAACGTCCTGACTTTC. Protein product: CASSPPRFFGPGANVLTF.

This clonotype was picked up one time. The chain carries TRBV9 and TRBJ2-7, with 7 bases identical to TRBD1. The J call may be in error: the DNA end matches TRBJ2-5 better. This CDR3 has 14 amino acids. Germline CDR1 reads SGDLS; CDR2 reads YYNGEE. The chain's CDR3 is CASSVGGGAKTQYF. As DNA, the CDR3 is TGTGCCAGCAGCGTAGGAGGGGGCGCGAAGACCCAGTACTTC.

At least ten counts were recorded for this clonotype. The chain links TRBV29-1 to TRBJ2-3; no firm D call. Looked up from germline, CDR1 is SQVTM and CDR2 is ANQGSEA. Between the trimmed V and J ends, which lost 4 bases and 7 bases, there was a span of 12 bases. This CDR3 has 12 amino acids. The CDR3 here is CSVVSGENTQYF. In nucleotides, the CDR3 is TGCAGCGTTGTTTCCGGTGAAAATACGCAGTATTTT.

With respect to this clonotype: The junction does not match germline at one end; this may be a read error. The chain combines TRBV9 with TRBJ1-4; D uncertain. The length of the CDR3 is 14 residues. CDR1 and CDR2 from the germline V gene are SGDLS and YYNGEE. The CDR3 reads CAGSVDGLNEKLFF. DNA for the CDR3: TGTGCCGGCAGCGTAGACGGCCTAAATGAAAAACTGTTTTTT.

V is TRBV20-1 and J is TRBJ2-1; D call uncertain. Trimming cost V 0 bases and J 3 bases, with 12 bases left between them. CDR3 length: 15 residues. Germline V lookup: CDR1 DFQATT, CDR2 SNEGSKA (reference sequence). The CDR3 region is CSARDPKVLYNEQFF. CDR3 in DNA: TGCAGTGCTAGAGATCCTAAGGTACTCTACAATGAGCAGTTCTTC.

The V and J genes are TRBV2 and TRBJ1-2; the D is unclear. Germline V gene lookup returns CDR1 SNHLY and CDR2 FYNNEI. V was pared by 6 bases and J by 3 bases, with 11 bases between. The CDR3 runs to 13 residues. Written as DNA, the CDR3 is TGTGCCAGCAGGGAACTGGCAGACTATGGCTACACCTTC. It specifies CASRELADYGYTF.

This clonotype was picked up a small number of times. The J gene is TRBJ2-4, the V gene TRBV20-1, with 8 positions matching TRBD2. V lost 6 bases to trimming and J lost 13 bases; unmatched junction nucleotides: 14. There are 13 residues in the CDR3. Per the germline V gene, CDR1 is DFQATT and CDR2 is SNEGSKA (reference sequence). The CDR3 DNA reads TGCAGTGCCCCAGACGGGAGGGCGCGGGAGCAGTACTTC. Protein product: CSAPDGRAREQYF.

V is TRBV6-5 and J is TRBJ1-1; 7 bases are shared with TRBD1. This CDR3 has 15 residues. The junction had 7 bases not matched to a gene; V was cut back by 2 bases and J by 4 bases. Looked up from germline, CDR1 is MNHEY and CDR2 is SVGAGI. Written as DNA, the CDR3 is TGTGCCAGCAGTTACACGACAGGGATTGGCACTGAAGCTTTCTTT. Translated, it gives CASSYTTGIGTEAFF.

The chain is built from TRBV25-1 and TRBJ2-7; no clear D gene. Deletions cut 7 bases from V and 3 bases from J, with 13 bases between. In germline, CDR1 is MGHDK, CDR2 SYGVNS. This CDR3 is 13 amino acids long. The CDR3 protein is CASMVEGLYEQYF. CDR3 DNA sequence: TGTGCCAGCATGGTCGAAGGGCTCTACGAGCAGTACTTC.

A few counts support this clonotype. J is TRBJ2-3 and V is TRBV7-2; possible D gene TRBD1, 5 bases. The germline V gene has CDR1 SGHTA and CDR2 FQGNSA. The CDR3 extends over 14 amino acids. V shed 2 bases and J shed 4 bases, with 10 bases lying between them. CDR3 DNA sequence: TGTGCCAGCAGCTTACCAGGGATGCCAGATACGCAGTATTTT. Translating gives CASSLPGMPDTQYF. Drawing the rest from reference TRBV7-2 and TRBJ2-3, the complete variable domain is GAGVSQSPSNKVTEKGKDVELRCDPISGHTALYWYRQSLGQGLEFLIYFQGNSAPDKSGLPSDRFSAERTGGSVSTLTIQRTQQEDSAVYLCASSLPGMPDTQYFGPGTRLTVL.

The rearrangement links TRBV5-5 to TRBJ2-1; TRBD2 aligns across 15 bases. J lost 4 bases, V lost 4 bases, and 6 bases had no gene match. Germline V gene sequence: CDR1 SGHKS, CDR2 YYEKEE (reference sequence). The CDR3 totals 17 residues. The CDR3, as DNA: TGTGCCAGCAGCCCCGGGACTAGCGGGAGGACGTACAATGAGCAGTTCTTC. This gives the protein CASSPGTSGRTYNEQFF. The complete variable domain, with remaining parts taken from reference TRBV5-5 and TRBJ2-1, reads DAGVTQSPTHLIKTRGQQVTLRCSPISGHKSVSWYQQVLGQGPQFIFQYYEKEERGRGNFPDRFSARQFPNYSSELNVNALLLGDSALYLCASSPGTSGRTYNEQFFGPGTRLTVL.

DNA for the CDR3: TGTGCCAGCAGCCCCCGGGGGGGGAGGGACCCTAACTATGGCTACACCTTC. Translating gives CASSPRGGRDPNYGYTF. The chain carries TRBV12-3 or TRBV12-4 and TRBJ1-2, with a weak D call TRBD1 (5 bases). This CDR3 comprises 17 residues. V gave up 6 bases and J gave up 0 bases, with 20 bases separating them.

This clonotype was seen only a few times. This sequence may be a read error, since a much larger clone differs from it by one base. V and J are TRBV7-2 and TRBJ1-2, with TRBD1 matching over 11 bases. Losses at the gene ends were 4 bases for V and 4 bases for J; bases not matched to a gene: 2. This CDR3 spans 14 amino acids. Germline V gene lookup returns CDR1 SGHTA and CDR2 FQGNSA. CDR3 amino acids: CASSWTGGVYGYTF. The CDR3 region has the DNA TGTGCCAGCAGCTGGACAGGGGGCGTCTATGGCTACACCTTC.

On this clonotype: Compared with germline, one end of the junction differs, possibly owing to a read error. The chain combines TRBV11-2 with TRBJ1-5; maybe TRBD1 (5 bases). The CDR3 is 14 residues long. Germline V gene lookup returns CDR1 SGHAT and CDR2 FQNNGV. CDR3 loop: CVSSLGVAGQPQHF. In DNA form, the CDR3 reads TGTGTCAGCAGCTTAGGGGTGGCCGGGCAGCCCCAGCATTTT.

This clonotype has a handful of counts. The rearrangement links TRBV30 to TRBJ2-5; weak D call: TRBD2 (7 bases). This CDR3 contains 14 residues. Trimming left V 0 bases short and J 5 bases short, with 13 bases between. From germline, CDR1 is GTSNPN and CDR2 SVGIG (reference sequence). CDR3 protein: CAWSVGGADETQYF. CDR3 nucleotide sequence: TGTGCCTGGAGTGTTGGGGGGGCAGACGAGACCCAGTACTTC.

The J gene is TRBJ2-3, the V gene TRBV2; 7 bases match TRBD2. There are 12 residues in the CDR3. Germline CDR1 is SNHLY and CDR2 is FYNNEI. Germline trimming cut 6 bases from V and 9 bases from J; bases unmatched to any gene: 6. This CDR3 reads CASRVLADTQYF. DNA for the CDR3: TGTGCCAGCAGAGTGCTAGCGGACACGCAGTATTTT.

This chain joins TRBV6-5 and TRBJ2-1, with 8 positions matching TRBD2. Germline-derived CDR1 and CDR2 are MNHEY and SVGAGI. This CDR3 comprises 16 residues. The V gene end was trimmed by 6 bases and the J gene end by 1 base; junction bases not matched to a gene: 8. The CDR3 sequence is CASRSGSPGSYNEQFF. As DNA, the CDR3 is TGTGCCAGCAGGAGCGGGAGTCCTGGTTCCTACAATGAGCAGTTCTTC.

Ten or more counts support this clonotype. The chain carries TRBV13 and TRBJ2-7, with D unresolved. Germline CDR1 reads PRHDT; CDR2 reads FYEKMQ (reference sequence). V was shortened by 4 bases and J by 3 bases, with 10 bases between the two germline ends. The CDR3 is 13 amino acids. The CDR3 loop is CASSSPEGYEQYF. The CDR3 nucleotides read TGTGCCAGCAGCTCGCCGGAAGGCTACGAGCAGTACTTC.

In DNA form, the CDR3 reads TGCGCCAGCAGCCTAGGAGCGCACGAGACCCAGTACTTC. This translates into CASSLGAHETQYF. The chain carries TRBV4-1 and TRBJ2-5; no clear D gene. The CDR3 has 13 amino acids. Germline CDR1 MGHRA, CDR2 YSYEKL. Trimming removed 4 bases from V and 5 bases from J, with 11 bases in between.